Below are 20 T cell receptor beta chains sequenced from a single sample in a study of untreated major depressive disorder. This table comes from immunoSEQ multiplex PCR, and its TCRdb copy is limited to in-frame clones, with some not included. This table has approximately 20,000 clones, about 83% appearing once. Material: CD4+ T cells from PBMCs. The receptors come from a woman aged 30 to 39 in good health.

The V gene is TRBV2, the J gene TRBJ2-1; possibly TRBD1 for D (6 bases). Germline V lookup: CDR1 SNHLY, CDR2 FYNNEI. The V end lost 0 bases, the J end lost 7 bases, and 16 bases lay between the germline ends. The length of the CDR3 is 16 residues. The CDR3 sequence is CASSEARSGVGNEQFF. The DNA of the CDR3 is TGTGCCAGCAGTGAAGCTCGGTCAGGGGTCGGAAATGAGCAGTTCTTC.

This rearrangement joins TRBV19 to TRBJ2-3, with 8 bases fitting TRBD1. V lost 5 bases, J lost 5 bases, and 3 bases stayed unmatched. Germline lookup yields CDR1 LNHDA and CDR2 SQIVND (reference sequence). CDR3 length: 13 amino acids. This CDR3 is CASSDRGGDTQYF. The DNA of the CDR3 is TGTGCCAGTAGTGACAGGGGAGGAGATACGCAGTATTTT.

This chain joins TRBV28 and TRBJ2-2, with 8 positions matching TRBD2. Trimming at V came to 3 bases and at J to 4 bases, leaving 7 bases not matched to a gene. Germline V CDR1 and CDR2: MDHEN, SYDVKM. This CDR3 region has 16 residues. The CDR3 here is CASSFVASGSTGELFF. DNA of the CDR3: TGTGCCAGCAGTTTTGTGGCTAGCGGGTCCACCGGGGAGCTGTTTTTT.

V usage is TRBV6-5 and J usage is TRBJ2-7, with D possibly being TRBD2 (6 bases). The CDR3 is made up of 14 amino acids. The germline V gene has CDR1 MNHEY and CDR2 SVGAGI. V was clipped by 6 bases and J by 4 bases, with 16 bases between them. The DNA for the CDR3 is TGTGCCAGCAGCCCAAGTACCGGGGGTTACGAGCAGTACTTC. This gives the protein CASSPSTGGYEQYF.

The chain couples TRBV6-5 to TRBJ2-1, with 7 bases matching TRBD1. This CDR3 has 16 residues. The V and J ends lost 4 bases and 1 base, in that order; junction bases with no gene match: 7. The germline gives CDR1 MNHEY, CDR2 SVGAGI. This CDR3 is CASSSHQGVSYNEQFF. CDR3 sequence (DNA): TGTGCCAGCAGTTCCCACCAGGGGGTTTCCTACAATGAGCAGTTCTTC.

V and J are TRBV11-2 and TRBJ2-1; 8 bases line up with TRBD1. The CDR3 has 13 residues. V trimming: 6 bases; J trimming: 5 bases; junction bases outside the gene matches: 3. In germline, CDR1 is SGHAT, CDR2 FQNNGV. The CDR3, as DNA: TGTGCCAGCAGGCGGACAGGGAACAATGAGCAGTTCTTC. It codes for CASRRTGNNEQFF.

This clone showed up just once. The gene calls are TRBV10-3 and TRBJ2-1; D is possibly TRBD2 (8 bases). Germline V gene sequence: CDR1 ENHRY, CDR2 SYGVKD. The CDR3 is 14 residues long. V shed 1 base and J shed 9 bases, with 13 bases lying between them. For the CDR3, the DNA is TGTGCCATCAGTGAGTACCGGGAGGGGGCTGAGCAGTTCTTC. It specifies CAISEYREGAEQFF.

The genes are TRBV28 and TRBJ1-5; the D gene is possibly TRBD1 (5 bases). The CDR3 spans 12 residues. Germline V lookup: CDR1 MDHEN, CDR2 SYDVKM. V was pared by 2 bases and J by 7 bases, with 6 bases between. Here the CDR3 DNA reads TGTGCCAGCAGTTTACAGGGACAGCCCCAGCATTTT. It codes for CASSLQGQPQHF.

This CDR3 reads CASSQTSPPYEQYF. The CDR3 bases are TGTGCCAGCAGCCAAACTAGCCCGCCCTACGAGCAGTACTTC. V usage is TRBV4-2 and J usage is TRBJ2-7; D might be TRBD2 (6 bases). Germline CDR1 is LGHNA and CDR2 is YNFKEQ. This CDR3 spans 14 amino acids. V dropped 2 bases and J dropped 2 bases, with 10 bases sitting between them.

J is TRBJ1-1 and V is TRBV15, with no clear D. The V and J ends lost 4 bases and 2 bases respectively, with 11 bases between them. Germline loops: CDR1 LNHNV, CDR2 YYDKDF (reference sequence). The length of the CDR3 is 14 residues. The CDR3 DNA is TGTGCCACCAGCACCATCGAGGTTAACACTGAAGCTTTCTTT. Residues: CATSTIEVNTEAFF. Drawing the rest from reference TRBV15 and TRBJ1-1, the complete variable domain is DAMVIQNPRYQVTQFGKPVTLSCSQTLNHNVMYWYQQKSSQAPKLLFHYYDKDFNNEADTPDNFQSRRPNTSFCFLDIRSPGLGDTAMYLCATSTIEVNTEAFFGQGTRLTVV.

This clone was counted between two and nine times. The genes are TRBV6-5 and TRBJ2-7, with 10 bases matching TRBD1. Trimming cost V 4 bases and J 7 bases; bases outside gene matches: 7. The germline CDR1 and CDR2 sequences are MNHEY and SVGAGI. This CDR3 is built from 14 residues. Here the CDR3 DNA reads TGTGCCAGCAGTTCTGAGACAGGGGGCGGTGAGCAGTACTTC. Translation: CASSSETGGGEQYF.

This clone showed up just a few times. The CDR3 bases are TGTGCCAGCAGTTTAGGTGGACAGGGTACCGGCTACACCTTC. Amino acid sequence: CASSLGGQGTGYTF. The genes are TRBV27 and TRBJ1-2; 8 bases are a match to TRBD1. Trimming removed 2 bases from V and 8 bases from J; junction bases left unmatched: 7. The CDR3 totals 14 residues. The germline V gene has CDR1 MNHEY and CDR2 SMNVEV (reference sequence).

The chain couples TRBV28 to TRBJ2-7; D remains ambiguous. V gave up 3 bases and J gave up 6 bases, with 3 bases separating them. The CDR3 extends over 10 amino acids. Germline V gene lookup returns CDR1 MDHEN and CDR2 SYDVKM. The CDR3 protein is CASSFREQYF. DNA for the CDR3: TGTGCCAGCAGTTTTCGCGAGCAGTACTTC.

Details on this clone: A junction end diverges from the germline sequence, so it may reflect a read error. J is TRBJ2-4 and V is TRBV7-9; no clear D. Germline-derived CDR1 and CDR2 are SEHNR and FQNEAQ (reference sequence). This CDR3 is 11 amino acids long. CDR3 sequence (DNA): TGTGCCAGCAGCTTATTCGGGCTCCCCGACTTC. This sequence encodes CASSLFGLPDF.

This clone showed up just once. J is TRBJ2-7 and V is TRBV11-2; no reliable D call. The CDR3 runs 11 residues. Trimming took 5 bases from V and 2 from J, leaving 4 bases between them. Germline V CDR1 and CDR2: SGHAT, FQNNGV. The CDR3 region has the DNA TGTGCCAGCAGCCCTGCCTACGAGCAGTACTTC. Protein product: CASSPAYEQYF.

This sequence joins TRBV11-1 and TRBJ2-5; TRBD1 matches at 10 bases. CDR3 length equals 13 residues. Germline assignment: CDR1 SGHAT and CDR2 FQDESV (reference sequence). The trim removed 7 bases at V and 5 bases at J, leaving 4 bases unmatched. CDR3 protein: CASTRTGGETQYF. Written as DNA, the CDR3 is TGTGCCAGCACCCGGACAGGGGGGGAGACCCAGTACTTC.

This clone was detected only a few times. The chain combines TRBV5-4 with TRBJ2-3; 9 nucleotides match TRBD2. The CDR3 consists of 16 residues. Unmatched junction bases numbered 5, after V lost 0 bases and J lost 3 bases. CDR1 is SGHNT, CDR2 YYREEE, per germline (reference sequence). The DNA for the CDR3 is TGTGCCAGCAGCTTGGTTGCGGGAGGGCCAACAGATACGCAGTATTTT. Residues: CASSLVAGGPTDTQYF.

V and J are TRBV7-2 and TRBJ1-2; TRBD1 is a possible D gene (5 bases). The germline V and J ends were trimmed by 1 base and 1 base, with 10 bases remaining between them. This CDR3 has 15 amino acids. Germline lookup yields CDR1 SGHTA and CDR2 FQGNSA. CDR3 DNA sequence: TGTGCCAGCAGCTTAGTGGACAACTTTAACTATGGCTACACCTTC. Translation gives CASSLVDNFNYGYTF.

This clone appeared once. DNA for the CDR3: TGTGCCAGCAGTGAACACTACCTATCGAGCAACAATGAGCAGTTCTTC. It yields the protein CASSEHYLSSNNEQFF. The chain joins TRBV6-1 to TRBJ2-1, with no clear D. The CDR3 length is 16 residues. CDR1 is MNHNS and CDR2 is SASEGT in the germline V gene. The V end was cut by 2 bases, the J end by 5 bases, with 16 bases between.

V usage is TRBV5-4 and J usage is TRBJ2-3, with 11 bases matching TRBD2. The ends lost 4 bases at V and 2 bases at J; junction bases unmatched: 6. The germline CDR1 and CDR2 sequences are SGHNT and YYREEE (reference sequence). The CDR3 runs to 16 residues. The DNA for the CDR3 is TGTGCCAGCAGCCAATTAGCGGGAGGGGACACAGATACGCAGTATTTT. Protein: CASSQLAGGDTDTQYF.